Each of the 16 T cell receptor beta chains below was sequenced from the same sample in a study of identical twins. TCRdb reprocessed the 5' RACE reads with MiXCR, giving one entry per CDR3 protein. The data contain approximately 500,000 distinct CDR3 sequences, around 24% of them singletons. In addition, the sample was reused for a study of T cells expressing NK-cell markers.

Sequencing used CD4+ T cells sorted from blood. All receptors come from a woman under 30 in good health.

This clonotype has more than one count but fewer than ten. This chain uses TRBV7-9 with TRBJ2-1, with D maybe TRBD2 (6 bases). Trimming shortened V by 4 bases and J by 10 bases, and 20 bases separated the two germline ends. The V gene's germline CDR1 is SEHNR and CDR2 FQNEAQ (reference sequence). This CDR3 has 15 amino acids. CDR3 loop: CASSSSSGLMWEQFF. In nucleotides, the CDR3 is TGTGCCAGCAGCTCTTCAAGCGGGCTTATGTGGGAGCAGTTCTTC.

This chain uses TRBV6-2 or TRBV6-3 with TRBJ2-1; D ambiguous. Trimming stripped 5 bases from V and 10 bases from J, with 12 bases between. The CDR3 has 12 amino acids. Germline CDR1 reads MNHEY; CDR2 reads SVGEGT. Written as DNA, the CDR3 is TGTGCCAGCAGTGACGAAAATGTAGAGCAGTTCTTC. It translates to CASSDENVEQFF.

The chain is built from TRBV28 and TRBJ2-1; no clear D. V lost 6 bases to trimming and J lost 4 bases, with 7 bases between them. The CDR3 runs to 12 residues. In germline, CDR1 is MDHEN, CDR2 SYDVKM. The CDR3 coding sequence is TGTGCCAGCAGGTTTAGTTACAATGAGCAGTTCTTC. This translates into CASRFSYNEQFF.

This chain uses TRBV3-1 with TRBJ2-3, with D perhaps assigned TRBD1 or TRBD2 (5 bases each). CDR1 is LGHDT, CDR2 YNNKEL, per germline (reference sequence). The V end was cut by 4 bases, the J end by 5 bases, with 7 bases between. The CDR3 runs 12 residues. The CDR3 spells CASSRGGDTQYF. CDR3 DNA sequence: TGTGCCAGCAGCCGTGGGGGAGATACGCAGTATTTT.

V usage is TRBV2 and J usage is TRBJ2-4; tentative D call: TRBD1 (6 bases). Trimming took 3 bases from V and 3 from J, leaving 12 bases between them. The CDR3 runs 15 residues. Germline V gene data show CDR1 as SNHLY and CDR2 as FYNNEI. The CDR3 nucleotides are TGTGCCAGCAGTGACACAGGGTTAGGCAAAAACATTCAGTACTTC. Its translation is CASSDTGLGKNIQYF.

The chain joins TRBV9 to TRBJ2-5, with 7 positions matching TRBD2. The V segment lost 3 bases and the J segment 7 bases; nucleotides outside the gene matches: 3. This CDR3 spans 12 amino acids. The germline CDR1 and CDR2 sequences are SGDLS and YYNGEE. The CDR3: CASSAPGGTQYF. CDR3 DNA: TGTGCCAGCAGCGCCCCGGGAGGGACCCAGTACTTC. The whole variable domain, remainder taken from reference TRBV9 and TRBJ2-5, is DSGVTQTPKHLITATGQRVTLRCSPRSGDLSVYWYQQSLDQGLQFLIQYYNGEERAKGNILERFSAQQFPDLHSELNLSSLELGDSALYFCASSAPGGTQYFGPGTRLLVL.

This chain connects TRBV6-1 to TRBJ2-6; TRBD1 is a possible D gene (6 bases). Germline loops: CDR1 MNHNS, CDR2 SASEGT. The CDR3 covers 15 residues. Trimming left V 8 bases short and J 0 bases short, with 11 bases between. CDR3 amino acids: CASLTGISGANVLTF. CDR3 in DNA: TGTGCCAGCCTTACAGGGATCTCTGGGGCCAACGTCCTGACTTTC.

This clonotype showed up just a few times. V usage is TRBV6-5 and J usage is TRBJ2-7; unclear D gene. Trimming took off 4 bases at V and 3 bases at J, with 13 bases between the two ends. CDR3 size: 14 residues. CDR1 MNHEY and CDR2 SVGAGI come from the germline V gene. Here the CDR3 reads CASSLVTTLYEQYF. The CDR3 coding sequence is TGTGCCAGCAGTTTGGTCACTACCCTCTACGAGCAGTACTTC.

The genes are TRBV7-2 and TRBJ2-7, with TRBD2 as a possible D gene (6 bases). Germline V gene data show CDR1 as SGHTA and CDR2 as FQGNSA. The CDR3 contains 15 residues. V lost 0 bases and J 3 bases, leaving 12 bases between the germline ends. CDR3 loop: CASSLAAGRFYEQYF. DNA of the CDR3: TGTGCCAGCAGCTTAGCCGCCGGGAGATTCTACGAGCAGTACTTC. The full variable domain, in which reference TRBV7-2 and TRBJ2-7 provide the parts outside the CDR3, is GAGVSQSPSNKVTEKGKDVELRCDPISGHTALYWYRQSLGQGLEFLIYFQGNSAPDKSGLPSDRFSAERTGGSVSTLTIQRTQQEDSAVYLCASSLAAGRFYEQYFGPGTRLTVT.

This clonotype was observed once. This sequence joins TRBV2 and TRBJ1-6; 9 positions match TRBD1. The trim removed 0 bases at V and 7 bases at J, leaving 4 bases unmatched. The germline V gene encodes CDR1 SNHLY and CDR2 FYNNEI. The CDR3 consists of 16 residues. The CDR3 loop is CASSEAPGQGNSPLHF. The CDR3 coding sequence is TGTGCCAGCAGTGAAGCGCCCGGACAGGGGAATTCACCCCTCCACTTT.

The chain employs TRBV7-6 and TRBJ1-1; 7 nucleotides align to TRBD1. CDR3 length: 14 residues. J was trimmed by 3 bases and V by 5 bases; bases with no gene match: 6. Germline loops: CDR1 SGHVS, CDR2 FNYEAQ. CDR3 nucleotides: TGTGCCAGCAGCCTGACAGGGCGCTACACTGAAGCTTTCTTT. The encoded protein is CASSLTGRYTEAFF.

This clonotype was seen more than once but under ten times. The chain carries TRBV3-1 and TRBJ1-4, with D unresolved. In germline, CDR1 is LGHDT, CDR2 YNNKEL (reference sequence). This CDR3 has 15 residues. V shed 6 bases and J shed 4 bases, with 15 bases lying between them. Written as DNA, the CDR3 is TGTGCCAGCAGTCCCAGAGGACGGGTTAATGAAAAACTGTTTTTT. Translated, it gives CASSPRGRVNEKLFF.

This clonotype turned up a few times. V usage is TRBV9 and J usage is TRBJ1-6; possibly TRBD1 for D (5 bases). Germline V lookup: CDR1 SGDLS, CDR2 YYNGEE. This CDR3 region has 14 residues. V was pared by 0 bases and J by 9 bases, with 10 bases between. The CDR3 sequence: CASSVDSGGSPLHF. The DNA for the CDR3 is TGTGCCAGCAGCGTAGACAGCGGGGGTTCACCCCTCCACTTT.

This clonotype was detected a few times. The chain joins TRBV20-1 to TRBJ1-1, with D possibly being TRBD1 (6 bases). Germline V gene lookup returns CDR1 DFQATT and CDR2 SNEGSKA (reference sequence). V was clipped by 6 bases and J by 7 bases, with 15 bases between them. The CDR3 has 12 residues. The CDR3 bases are TGCAGTGCGGGCCTAGCAGGGGATGAAGCTTTCTTT. Protein sequence: CSAGLAGDEAFF.

This clonotype was seen ten or more times. The genes are TRBV20-1 and TRBJ2-7, with unresolved D. The CDR3 is 12 residues long. V was clipped by 2 bases and J by 4 bases, with 9 bases between them. Germline V gene sequence: CDR1 DFQATT, CDR2 SNEGSKA (reference sequence). CDR3 protein: CSARPGGYEQYF. The CDR3 DNA reads as TGCAGTGCTAGACCGGGTGGTTACGAGCAGTACTTC.

This clonotype was counted a single time. The chain uses TRBV5-1 and TRBJ2-2; D gene unclear. V was pared by 5 bases and J by 1 base, with 9 bases between. From germline, CDR1 is SGHRS and CDR2 YFSETQ. The CDR3 loop spans 14 amino acids. CDR3 in DNA: TGCGCCAGCAGTAGCCTTGGGAACACCGGGGAGCTGTTTTTT. Its translation: CASSSLGNTGELFF.